This T cell receptor (beta chain) was obtained from a study of T-cell reconstitution after alpha-beta-depleted transplantation in children. Findings and limits, study-wide: At around two months after transplant, the alpha-beta T cells were reportedly derived from several hundred expanded clones that came from non-depleted graft cells.

Unique molecular identifiers featured in how the TCRbeta library was prepared. TCRdb recomputed calls from the PCR reads with MiXCR, one row per CDR3 protein. There are 400,000 to 450,000 distinct CDR3 sequences in the sample; roughly 44% occur only once, and 27% lies in the top ten. The CDR3 consists of 15 residues. Germline V gene sequence: CDR1 KGHDR, CDR2 SFDVKD. V was cut by 4 bases and J by 2 bases, with 11 bases left in between. Concerning this clonotype itself: As yet, its antigen is unknown.

The chain is built from TRBV24-1 and TRBJ1-5, with D hard to call. Source: PBMCs, taken before TCRalphabeta/CD19-depleted stem cell transplant. The TCR originated in a girl aged 2 to 10 with aplastic anemia, due to receive a stem cell transplant. CDR3 in DNA: TGTGCCACCAGTGAGTCCGGGTACGGCAATCAGCCCCAGCATTTT. Its translation: CATSESGYGNQPQHF.